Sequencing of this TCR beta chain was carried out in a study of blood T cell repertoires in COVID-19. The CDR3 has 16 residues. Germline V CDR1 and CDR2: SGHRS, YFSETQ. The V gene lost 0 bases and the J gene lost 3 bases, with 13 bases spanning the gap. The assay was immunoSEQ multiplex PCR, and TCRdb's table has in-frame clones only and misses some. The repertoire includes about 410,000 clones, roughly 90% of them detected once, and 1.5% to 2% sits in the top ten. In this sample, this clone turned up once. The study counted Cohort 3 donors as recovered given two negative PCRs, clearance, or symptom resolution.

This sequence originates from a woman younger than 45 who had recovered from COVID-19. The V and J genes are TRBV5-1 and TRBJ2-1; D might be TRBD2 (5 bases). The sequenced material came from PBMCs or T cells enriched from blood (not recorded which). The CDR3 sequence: CASSLVAGGGYNEQFF. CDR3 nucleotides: TGCGCCAGCAGCTTGGTGGCGGGTGGCGGCTACAATGAGCAGTTCTTC. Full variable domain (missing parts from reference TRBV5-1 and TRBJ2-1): KAGVTQTPRYLIKTRGQQVTLSCSPISGHRSVSWYQQTPGQGLQFLFEYFSETQRNKGNFPGRFSGRQFSNSRSEMNVSTLELGDSALYLCASSLVAGGGYNEQFFGPGTRLTVL.